The entry that follows covers one T cell receptor beta chain sequence. The data were taken from a study of CD8+CD57+ T cells in acquired aplastic anemia. Study background: CD4+ and CD8+ cells, once sorted, gave DNA averaging roughly 3.4 ug.

CD8+CD57+ cell expansion had been shown by flow cytometry in patients chosen for sequencing. Germline CDR1 and CDR2: MNHEY and SVGEGT. CDR3 length: 15 amino acids. Germline trimming cut 6 bases from V and 1 base from J; bases unmatched to any gene: 5. According to the study, genomic DNA was the template for TCR beta VDJ and CDR3 profiling. TCRdb ran MiXCR on the reads and lists one entry per CDR3 protein. The data hold hundreds of thousands of distinct CDR3 sequences, with around a third observed a single time. The material sequenced was sorted CD4+, CD8+, or CD8+CD57+ T cells (not recorded which) from PBMCs. The chain uses TRBV6-2 or TRBV6-3 and TRBJ1-1, with 10 bases lining up with TRBD1. This receptor was taken from a human donor with aplastic anemia. CDR3 loop: CASRHRDRGNTEAFF. In DNA form, the CDR3 reads TGTGCCAGCAGACACCGGGACAGGGGGAACACTGAAGCTTTCTTT.